These 25 T cell receptor beta chains were sequenced from one sample in a study of blood T cell repertoires in COVID-19 (dated by TCRdb to 2020 to 2022). The library relied on the immunoSEQ multiplex PCR assay. In TCRdb, the immuneACCESS table is reduced to in-frame sequences with V and J assigned. These tables do not hold every clone; where another copy was compared, an unresolved V gene accounts for under half, and the others remain unexplained. This sample has roughly 57,000 clones in its table, and 87% of those were observed once. The ten largest clones take up 6% to 8.5% of the sample. Sequenced: peripheral blood. The receptors shown here come from a man in his 60s with active or convalescent COVID-19.

V and J are TRBV19 and TRBJ1-1, with TRBD1 matching over 9 bases. Germline loops: CDR1 LNHDA, CDR2 SQIVND (reference sequence). CDR3 length: 14 amino acids. The V segment lost 5 bases and the J segment 8 bases; nucleotides outside the gene matches: 9. CDR3 residues: CASSVTGQGSEAFF. CDR3 bases: TGTGCCAGTAGTGTTACGGGACAGGGTTCCGAAGCTTTCTTT.

The chain recombines TRBV28 with TRBJ1-2, with 9 nucleotides matching TRBD1. This CDR3 comprises 16 residues. Germline V lookup: CDR1 MDHEN, CDR2 SYDVKM. V trimming: 2 bases; J trimming: 4 bases; junction bases outside the gene matches: 8. CDR3 amino acids: CASSLTRDRVAYGYTF. CDR3 sequence (DNA): TGTGCCAGCAGTTTAACAAGGGACAGGGTAGCCTATGGCTACACCTTC.

This chain connects TRBV19 to TRBJ1-1, with 10 positions matching TRBD1. V dropped 6 bases and J dropped 5; count of bases not matched to a gene: 12. Germline V gene sequence: CDR1 LNHDA, CDR2 SQIVND (reference sequence). CDR3 size: 16 residues. The CDR3 DNA follows: TGTGCCAGTAGGCGACAGGGGGCAGAAGAACGGACTGAAGCTTTCTTT. Amino acid sequence: CASRRQGAEERTEAFF.

The J gene is TRBJ2-5, the V gene TRBV4-1; 10 bases are shared with TRBD2. This CDR3 contains 16 residues. CDR1 and CDR2 from the germline V gene are MGHRA and YSYEKL. J gave up 2 bases and V 2 bases, and 5 bases lay outside the gene matches. CDR3 sequence reads: CASSQPSGSSQETQYF. DNA for the CDR3: TGCGCCAGCAGCCAACCTAGCGGGAGTAGTCAAGAGACCCAGTACTTC.

The V call is TRBV3-1 (or the pseudogene TRBV3-2), the J call TRBJ2-1; 11 bases fit TRBD2. V was clipped by 2 bases and J by 9 bases; unmatched bases: 12. This CDR3 contains 17 residues. The germline V gene has CDR1 LGHDT and CDR2 YNNKEL (reference sequence). The CDR3 spells CASSQPSTSGSGGEQFF. CDR3 DNA: TGTGCCAGCAGCCAACCGTCCACTAGCGGGAGTGGGGGTGAGCAGTTCTTC.

The CDR3 bases are TGTGCCAGCAGCCTAGGACTAGCGGGAGGTCCCGGGGAGCTGTTTTTT. Translating gives CASSLGLAGGPGELFF. The gene calls are TRBV5-5 and TRBJ2-2; TRBD2 matches at 14 bases. Germline lookup yields CDR1 SGHKS and CDR2 YYEKEE (reference sequence). After removal of 4 bases from V and 6 bases from J, the junction contained 5 bases not matched to a gene. The CDR3 covers 16 residues.

This sequence joins TRBV5-4 and TRBJ2-7; D is possibly TRBD2 (5 bases). The V end was cut by 1 base, the J end by 0 bases, with 11 bases between. The CDR3 is 15 residues long. In germline, CDR1 is SGHNT, CDR2 YYREEE (reference sequence). CDR3 DNA sequence: TGTGCCAGCAGCTTGTCTTCTCGGGGCTCCTACGAGCAGTACTTC. It encodes CASSLSSRGSYEQYF.

The chain links TRBV27 to TRBJ1-2; D may be TRBD1 (6 bases). Germline V lookup: CDR1 MNHEY, CDR2 SMNVEV (reference sequence). This CDR3 contains 14 residues. Trimming took off 6 bases at V and 7 bases at J, with 18 bases between the two ends. This CDR3 reads CASRPQGGGLGYTF. The DNA for the CDR3 is TGTGCCAGCAGACCTCAGGGAGGGGGACTTGGCTACACCTTC.

The gene calls are TRBV25-1 and TRBJ2-3, with 13 bases fitting TRBD2. CDR1 is MGHDK and CDR2 is SYGVNS in the germline V gene. CDR3 length equals 15 residues. J lost 6 bases, V lost 4 bases, and 4 bases had no gene match. CDR3 sequence reads: CASSALAGGYDTQYF. The DNA for the CDR3 is TGTGCCAGCAGTGCACTAGCGGGAGGGTATGATACGCAGTATTTT.

The J gene is TRBJ1-6, the V gene TRBV12-3 or TRBV12-4; 9 nucleotides agree with TRBD1. This CDR3 has 13 residues. V was clipped by 8 bases and J by 9 bases; unmatched bases: 5. CDR3 DNA sequence: TGTGCCAGCTTGGACAGGGGAACTTCACCCCTCCACTTT. Encoded protein: CASLDRGTSPLHF.

The chain links TRBV5-6 to TRBJ1-1; D perhaps matches TRBD1 (6 bases). Trimming shortened V by 0 bases and J by 4 bases, and 16 bases separated the two germline ends. This CDR3 region has 16 residues. The germline CDR1 and CDR2 sequences are SGHDT and YYEEEE. The CDR3 protein is CASSLEGRGAGTEAFF. DNA of the CDR3: TGTGCCAGCAGCTTGGAAGGGCGGGGGGCTGGCACTGAAGCTTTCTTT.

The chain carries TRBV6-6 and TRBJ2-5; D is unclear. Germline CDR1 MNHNY, CDR2 SVGAGI (reference sequence). The CDR3 is 11 amino acids. With 6 bases removed from V and 7 bases from J, the gap between germline ends came to 9 bases. The CDR3 DNA follows: TGTGCCAGCAGCGCGACTGGGACCCAGTACTTC. This translates into CASSATGTQYF.

This clone was observed a single time. The chain joins TRBV4-1 to TRBJ2-1, with D unresolved. The CDR3 extends over 16 amino acids. V lost 3 bases to trimming and J lost 6 bases, with 18 bases between them. Germline CDR1 and CDR2: MGHRA and YSYEKL. CDR3 sequence reads: CASSQTRSLLPNEQFF. DNA of the CDR3: TGCGCCAGCAGCCAGACAAGGTCTTTACTGCCCAATGAGCAGTTCTTC.

This chain links TRBV7-3 with TRBJ2-3, with 8 nucleotides matching TRBD2. The trim removed 5 bases at V and 3 bases at J, leaving 4 bases unmatched. Germline CDR1 SGHTA, CDR2 FQGTGA. The CDR3 is 14 residues long. CDR3 sequence (DNA): TGTGCCAGCAGCCCAGGACTAGCAACAGATACGCAGTATTTT. It translates to CASSPGLATDTQYF. The full variable domain, rest sourced from reference TRBV7-3 and TRBJ2-3, is GAGVSQTPSNKVTEKGKYVELRCDPISGHTALYWYRQSLGQGPEFLIYFQGTGAADDSGLPNDRFFAVRPEGSVSTLKIQRTERGDSAVYLCASSPGLATDTQYFGPGTRLTVL.

V and J are TRBV3-1 (or the pseudogene TRBV3-2) and TRBJ2-1, with a weak D call TRBD1 (5 bases). The germline V gene encodes CDR1 LGHDT and CDR2 YNNKEL (reference sequence). This CDR3 comprises 16 residues. Trimming removed 0 bases from V and 7 bases from J, with 16 bases in between. CDR3 DNA: TGTGCCAGCAGCCAAGAACCCCAACCAGGGTTGAATGAGCAGTTCTTC. Residues: CASSQEPQPGLNEQFF.

The V gene is TRBV5-1, the J gene TRBJ2-1, with TRBD2 identical over 9 bases. The V gene's germline CDR1 is SGHRS and CDR2 YFSETQ. J lost 0 bases, V lost 5 bases, and 6 bases had no gene match. The CDR3 is 16 amino acids. DNA for the CDR3: TGCGCCAGCAGTTGGGCTAGCGGGAACTCCTACAATGAGCAGTTCTTC. Amino acid sequence: CASSWASGNSYNEQFF. The full variable domain, with the rest looked up from reference TRBV5-1 and TRBJ2-1, is KAGVTQTPRYLIKTRGQQVTLSCSPISGHRSVSWYQQTPGQGLQFLFEYFSETQRNKGNFPGRFSGRQFSNSRSEMNVSTLELGDSALYLCASSWASGNSYNEQFFGPGTRLTVL.

V and J are TRBV19 and TRBJ2-1; 14 positions match TRBD2. Germline loops: CDR1 LNHDA, CDR2 SQIVND (reference sequence). The ends lost 2 bases at V and 0 bases at J; junction bases unmatched: 3. The CDR3 consists of 18 residues. Here the CDR3 DNA reads TGTGCCAGTAGTATAACCGGGACTAGCGGGAGCTCCTACAATGAGCAGTTCTTC. It yields the protein CASSITGTSGSSYNEQFF.

This rearrangement joins TRBV5-6 to TRBJ2-1; 8 bases agree with TRBD1. The CDR3 contains 16 residues. From germline, CDR1 is SGHDT and CDR2 YYEEEE. V trimming: 4 bases; J trimming: 4 bases; junction bases outside the gene matches: 10. The CDR3 DNA reads TGTGCCAGCAGCGTAACAGGGGGATCGAGGTACAATGAGCAGTTCTTC. Translating gives CASSVTGGSRYNEQFF.

J is TRBJ1-1 and V is TRBV10-2, with 7 bases fitting TRBD1. CDR3 length: 15 amino acids. The V and J ends lost 6 bases and 1 base, in that order; junction bases with no gene match: 8. The germline V gene encodes CDR1 WSHSY and CDR2 SAAADI. This CDR3 reads CASSEPGTANTEAFF. The DNA of the CDR3 is TGCGCCAGCAGCGAACCCGGGACAGCGAACACTGAAGCTTTCTTT.

The rearrangement links TRBV9 to TRBJ2-7, with TRBD1 matching 10 bases. CDR1 SGDLS and CDR2 YYNGEE come from the germline V gene. J lost 8 bases, V lost 4 bases, and 9 bases had no gene match. The CDR3 is 14 amino acids. As DNA, the CDR3 is TGTGCCAGCAGCCCCGGACAGGGGGTCCCGAAGCAGTACTTC. The encoded protein is CASSPGQGVPKQYF. The variable domain in full, with the rest retrieved from reference TRBV9 and TRBJ2-7, is DSGVTQTPKHLITATGQRVTLRCSPRSGDLSVYWYQQSLDQGLQFLIQYYNGEERAKGNILERFSAQQFPDLHSELNLSSLELGDSALYFCASSPGQGVPKQYFGPGTRLTVT.

The rearrangement uses TRBV30 and TRBJ2-5; D gene uncertain. CDR3 size: 14 residues. The V gene lost 2 bases and the J gene lost 3 bases, with 13 bases spanning the gap. CDR1 and CDR2 (germline): GTSNPN, SVGIG (reference sequence). The CDR3 reads CAWSPLGRKETQYF. The CDR3 region has the DNA TGTGCCTGGAGTCCTCTTGGCAGAAAAGAGACCCAGTACTTC. The whole variable domain, remainder taken from reference TRBV30 and TRBJ2-5, is SQTIHQWPATLVQPVGSPLSLECTVEGTSNPNLYWYRQAAGRGLQLLFYSVGIGQISSEVPQNLSASRPQDRQFILSSKKLLLSDSGFYLCAWSPLGRKETQYFGPGTRLLVL.

J is TRBJ2-5 and V is TRBV7-9; tentative D call: TRBD2 (5 bases). Between the trimmed V and J ends, which lost 2 bases and 3 bases, there was a span of 10 bases. The CDR3 extends over 14 amino acids. The germline CDR1 and CDR2 sequences are SEHNR and FQNEAQ (reference sequence). The CDR3 DNA reads as TGTGCCAGCAGCTTAACGGCGGGTAAAGAGACCCAGTACTTC. Translating gives CASSLTAGKETQYF. Full variable domain (remainder filled in from reference TRBV7-9 and TRBJ2-5): DTGVSQNPRHKITKRGQNVTFRCDPISEHNRLYWYRQTLGQGPEFLTYFQNEAQLEKSRLLSDRFSAERPKGSFSTLEIQRTEQGDSAMYLCASSLTAGKETQYFGPGTRLLVL.

This clone was observed once. V usage is TRBV5-1 and J usage is TRBJ1-2; the D is unclear. The germline CDR1 and CDR2 sequences are SGHRS and YFSETQ. The CDR3 has 13 residues. Between the trimmed V and J ends, which lost 0 bases and 4 bases, there was a span of 7 bases. The DNA of the CDR3 is TGCGCCAGCAGCTTGGAACCGGGCTATGGCTACACCTTC. It translates to CASSLEPGYGYTF.

This chain uses TRBV5-1 with TRBJ2-5; TRBD1 aligns across 11 bases. CDR3 size: 14 residues. Germline trimming cut 3 bases from V and 4 bases from J; bases unmatched to any gene: 2. Germline CDR1 reads SGHRS; CDR2 reads YFSETQ. The CDR3 DNA reads as TGCGCCAGCAGCTCGGGGACAGGGGGAGAGACCCAGTACTTC. Its protein is CASSSGTGGETQYF.

The chain combines TRBV29-1 with TRBJ1-1; possible D gene TRBD1, 5 bases. Germline-derived CDR1 and CDR2 are SQVTM and ANQGSEA. Trimming took 4 bases from V and 5 from J, leaving 11 bases between them. The CDR3 covers 12 residues. Written as DNA, the CDR3 is TGCAGCGTTGGCAGGGATTCTACTGAAGCTTTCTTT. Its protein is CSVGRDSTEAFF. The complete variable domain, with remaining parts taken from reference TRBV29-1 and TRBJ1-1, reads SAVISQKPSRDICQRGTSLTIQCQVDSQVTMMFWYRQQPGQSLTLIATANQGSEATYESGFVIDKFPISRPNLTFSTLTVSNMSPEDSSIYLCSVGRDSTEAFFGQGTRLTVV.